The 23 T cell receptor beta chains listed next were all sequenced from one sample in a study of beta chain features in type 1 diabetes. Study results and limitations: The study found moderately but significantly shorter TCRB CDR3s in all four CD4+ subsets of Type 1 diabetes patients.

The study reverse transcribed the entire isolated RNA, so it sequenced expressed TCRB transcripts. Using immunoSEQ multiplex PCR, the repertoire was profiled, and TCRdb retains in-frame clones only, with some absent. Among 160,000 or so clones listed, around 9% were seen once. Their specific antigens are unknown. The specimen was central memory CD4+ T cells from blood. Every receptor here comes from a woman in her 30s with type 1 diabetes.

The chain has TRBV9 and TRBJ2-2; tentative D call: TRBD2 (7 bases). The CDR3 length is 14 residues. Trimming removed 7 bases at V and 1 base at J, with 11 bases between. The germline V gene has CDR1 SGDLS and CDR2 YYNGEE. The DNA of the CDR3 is TGTGCCAGCTCTAGGGGGGGGAACACCGGGGAGCTGTTTTTT. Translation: CASSRGGNTGELFF. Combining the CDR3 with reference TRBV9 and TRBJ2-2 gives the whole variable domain DSGVTQTPKHLITATGQRVTLRCSPRSGDLSVYWYQQSLDQGLQFLIQYYNGEERAKGNILERFSAQQFPDLHSELNLSSLELGDSALYFCASSRGGNTGELFFGEGSRLTVL.

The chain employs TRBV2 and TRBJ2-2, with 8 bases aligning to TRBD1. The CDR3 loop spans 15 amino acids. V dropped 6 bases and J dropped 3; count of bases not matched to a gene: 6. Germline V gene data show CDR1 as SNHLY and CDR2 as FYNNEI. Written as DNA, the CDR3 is TGTGCCAGCAGCCCCGGACAGGGCTACACCGGGGAGCTGTTTTTT. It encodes CASSPGQGYTGELFF.

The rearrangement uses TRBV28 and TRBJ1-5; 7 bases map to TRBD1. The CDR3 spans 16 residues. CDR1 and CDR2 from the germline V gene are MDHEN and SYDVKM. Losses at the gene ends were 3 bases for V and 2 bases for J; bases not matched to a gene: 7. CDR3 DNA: TGTGCCAGCAGTTTCCCAGGGGGTCGGGGCAATCAGCCCCAGCATTTT. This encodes CASSFPGGRGNQPQHF.

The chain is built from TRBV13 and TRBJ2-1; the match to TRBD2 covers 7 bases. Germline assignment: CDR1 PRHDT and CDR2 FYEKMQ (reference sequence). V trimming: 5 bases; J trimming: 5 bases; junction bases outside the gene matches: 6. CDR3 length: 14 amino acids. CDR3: CASSPRAGDNEQFF. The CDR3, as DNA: TGTGCCAGCAGCCCGCGGGCGGGAGACAATGAGCAGTTCTTC.

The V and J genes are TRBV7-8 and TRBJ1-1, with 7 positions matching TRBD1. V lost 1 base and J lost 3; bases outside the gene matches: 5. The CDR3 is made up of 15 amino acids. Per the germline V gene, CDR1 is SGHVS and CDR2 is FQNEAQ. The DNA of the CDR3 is TGTGCCAGCAGCTTAGTCTGGCAGGGGGACACTGAAGCTTTCTTT. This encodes CASSLVWQGDTEAFF.

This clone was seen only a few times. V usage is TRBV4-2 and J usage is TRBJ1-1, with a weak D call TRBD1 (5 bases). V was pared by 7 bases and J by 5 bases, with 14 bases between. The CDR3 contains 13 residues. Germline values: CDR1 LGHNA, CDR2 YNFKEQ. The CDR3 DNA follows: TGTGCCAGCACCATGGGGGGACGTACTGAAGCTTTCTTT. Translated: CASTMGGRTEAFF.

The CDR3 DNA reads TGCAGCGTTCGAGGACAGACCCCCTCTGGGGCCAACGTCCTGACTTTC. It translates to CSVRGQTPSGANVLTF. The rearrangement joins TRBV29-1 to TRBJ2-6, with D possibly matching TRBD1 (6 bases). V was pared by 5 bases and J by 0 bases, with 14 bases between. The CDR3 length is 16 residues. CDR1 and CDR2 (germline): SQVTM, ANQGSEA.

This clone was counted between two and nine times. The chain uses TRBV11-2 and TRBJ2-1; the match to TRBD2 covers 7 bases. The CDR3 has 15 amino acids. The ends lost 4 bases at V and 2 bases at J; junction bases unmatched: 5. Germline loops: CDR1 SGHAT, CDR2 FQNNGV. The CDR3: CASSWGGEAYNEQFF. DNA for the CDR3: TGTGCCAGCAGCTGGGGGGGTGAAGCCTACAATGAGCAGTTCTTC.

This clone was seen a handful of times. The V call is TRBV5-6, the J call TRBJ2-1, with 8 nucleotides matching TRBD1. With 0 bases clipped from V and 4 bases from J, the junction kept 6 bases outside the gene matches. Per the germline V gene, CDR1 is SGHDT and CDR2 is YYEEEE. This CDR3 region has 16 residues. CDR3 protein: CASSLAFGQGYNEQFF. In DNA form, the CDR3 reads TGTGCCAGCAGCTTGGCTTTCGGACAGGGATACAATGAGCAGTTCTTC.

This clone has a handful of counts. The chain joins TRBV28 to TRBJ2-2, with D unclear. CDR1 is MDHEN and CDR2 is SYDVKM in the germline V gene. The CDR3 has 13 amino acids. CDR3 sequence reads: CVSKLRNTGELFF. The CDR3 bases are TGTGTTAGCAAACTGAGAAACACCGGGGAGCTGTTTTTT.

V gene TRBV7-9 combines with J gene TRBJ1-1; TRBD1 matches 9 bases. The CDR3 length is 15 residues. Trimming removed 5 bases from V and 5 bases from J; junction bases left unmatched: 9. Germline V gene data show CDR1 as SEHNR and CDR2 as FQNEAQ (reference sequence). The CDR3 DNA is TGTGCCAGCAGCCCGAGGACAGGGGTACAGACTGAAGCTTTCTTT. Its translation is CASSPRTGVQTEAFF.

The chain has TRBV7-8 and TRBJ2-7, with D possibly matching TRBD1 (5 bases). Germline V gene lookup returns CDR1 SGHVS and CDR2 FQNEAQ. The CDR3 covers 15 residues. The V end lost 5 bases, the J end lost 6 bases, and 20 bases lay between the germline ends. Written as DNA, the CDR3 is TGTGCCAGCAGCGCCCCCAGGGCCAGGGCGGCCGAGCAGTACTTC. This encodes CASSAPRARAAEQYF. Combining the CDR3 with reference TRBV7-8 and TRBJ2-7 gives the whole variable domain GAGVSQSPRYKVAKRGQDVALRCDPISGHVSLFWYQQALGQGPEFLTYFQNEAQLDKSGLPSDRFFAERPEGSVSTLKIQRTQQEDSAVYLCASSAPRARAAEQYFGPGTRLTVT.

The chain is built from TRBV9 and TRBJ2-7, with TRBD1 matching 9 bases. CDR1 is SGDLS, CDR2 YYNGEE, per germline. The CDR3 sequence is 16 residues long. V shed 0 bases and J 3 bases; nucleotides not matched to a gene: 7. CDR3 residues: CASSVGGTGNYYEQYF. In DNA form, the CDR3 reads TGTGCCAGCAGCGTAGGTGGGACAGGGAATTACTACGAGCAGTACTTC.

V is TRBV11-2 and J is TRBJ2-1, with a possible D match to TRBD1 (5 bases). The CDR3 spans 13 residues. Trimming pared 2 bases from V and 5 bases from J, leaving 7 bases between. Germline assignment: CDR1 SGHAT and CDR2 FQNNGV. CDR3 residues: CASSLPGNNEQFF. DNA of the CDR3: TGTGCCAGCAGCTTACCAGGGAACAATGAGCAGTTCTTC.

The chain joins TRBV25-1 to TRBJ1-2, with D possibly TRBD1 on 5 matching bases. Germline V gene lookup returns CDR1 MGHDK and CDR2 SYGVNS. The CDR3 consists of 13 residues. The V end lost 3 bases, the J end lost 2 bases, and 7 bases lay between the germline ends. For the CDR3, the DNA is TGTGCCAGCAGTGATGCAGGGAACTATGGCTACACCTTC. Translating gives CASSDAGNYGYTF.

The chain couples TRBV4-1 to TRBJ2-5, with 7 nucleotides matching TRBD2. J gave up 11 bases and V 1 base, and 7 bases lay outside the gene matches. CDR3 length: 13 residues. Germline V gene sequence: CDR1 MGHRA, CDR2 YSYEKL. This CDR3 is CASSQVQAGMQYF. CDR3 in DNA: TGCGCCAGCAGCCAAGTTCAAGCGGGGATGCAGTACTTC.

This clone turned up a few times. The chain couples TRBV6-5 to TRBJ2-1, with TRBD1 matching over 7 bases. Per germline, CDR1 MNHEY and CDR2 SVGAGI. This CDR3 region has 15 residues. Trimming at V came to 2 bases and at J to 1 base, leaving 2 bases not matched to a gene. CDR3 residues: CASSYADRSYNEQFF. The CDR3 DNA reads TGTGCCAGCAGTTACGCGGACAGGTCCTACAATGAGCAGTTCTTC.

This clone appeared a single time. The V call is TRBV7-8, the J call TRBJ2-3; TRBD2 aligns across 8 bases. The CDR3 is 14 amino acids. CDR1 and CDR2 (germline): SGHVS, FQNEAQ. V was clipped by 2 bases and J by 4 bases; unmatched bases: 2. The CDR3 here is CASSLPTSADTQYF. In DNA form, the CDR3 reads TGTGCCAGCAGCTTACCGACTAGCGCAGATACGCAGTATTTT.

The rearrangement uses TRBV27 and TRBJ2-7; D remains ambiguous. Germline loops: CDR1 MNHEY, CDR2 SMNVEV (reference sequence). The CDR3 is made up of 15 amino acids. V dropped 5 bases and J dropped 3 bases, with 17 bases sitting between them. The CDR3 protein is CASSPSPVSGYEQYF. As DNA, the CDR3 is TGTGCCAGCAGTCCCAGTCCTGTATCGGGCTACGAGCAGTACTTC.

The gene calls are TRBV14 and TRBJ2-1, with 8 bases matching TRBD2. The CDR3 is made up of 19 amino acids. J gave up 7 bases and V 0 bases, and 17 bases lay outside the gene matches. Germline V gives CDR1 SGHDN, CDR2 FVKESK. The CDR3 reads CASSQELYSGAGARNEQFF. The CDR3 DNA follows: TGTGCCAGCAGCCAAGAGCTCTATAGTGGAGCGGGAGCGCGAAATGAGCAGTTCTTC. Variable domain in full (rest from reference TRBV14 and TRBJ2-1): EAGVTQFPSHSVIEKGQTVTLRCDPISGHDNLYWYRRVMGKEIKFLLHFVKESKQDESGMPNNRFLAERTGGTYSTLKVQPAELEDSGVYFCASSQELYSGAGARNEQFFGPGTRLTVL.

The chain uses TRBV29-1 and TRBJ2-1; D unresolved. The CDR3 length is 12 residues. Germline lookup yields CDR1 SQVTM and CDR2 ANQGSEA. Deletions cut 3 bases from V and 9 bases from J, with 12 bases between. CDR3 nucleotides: TGCAGCGTTGACGCCGGTTCGATTGAGCAGTTCTTC. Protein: CSVDAGSIEQFF.

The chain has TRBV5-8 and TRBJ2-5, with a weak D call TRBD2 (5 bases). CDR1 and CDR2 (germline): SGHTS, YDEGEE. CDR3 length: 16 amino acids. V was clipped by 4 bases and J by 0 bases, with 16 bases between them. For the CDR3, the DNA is TGTGCCAGCAGCCAAGGACTGAATACGGACCAAGAGACCCAGTACTTC. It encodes CASSQGLNTDQETQYF.

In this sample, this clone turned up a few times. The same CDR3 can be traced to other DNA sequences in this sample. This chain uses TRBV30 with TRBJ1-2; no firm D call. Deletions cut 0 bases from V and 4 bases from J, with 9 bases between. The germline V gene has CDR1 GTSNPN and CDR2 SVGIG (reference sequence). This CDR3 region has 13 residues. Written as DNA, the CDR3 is TGTGCCTGGAGTGTAAAGGGAGCCTATGGCTACACCTTC. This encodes CAWSVKGAYGYTF.